Listed below are T cell receptor beta chains from one sample, sequenced in a study of high-grade serous ovarian cancer treatment subgroups. Libraries were prepared by immunoSEQ multiplex PCR; TCRdb keeps only in-frame clonotypes and omits some of them. The data contain 9,500 to 15,000 clones, 88% of them seen just once; the ten biggest clones take up under 3%. Material for sequencing was tumor tissue. The source of these receptors is a human donor with high-grade serous ovarian cancer. Both conserved end residues are part of each CDR3. A D gene is named only where the DNA matches it firmly. A clone size is listed for some rows: how often the clone was seen (once, few, many), or a class if it is expanded.

TRBJ2-1 TRBV7-8 TRBD2 NA TGTGCCAGCAGCACCAACGCTGCTAGCGGGGATGAGCAGTTCTTC CASSTNAASGDEQFF
TRBJ1-1 TRBV18 NA NA TGTGCCAGCTCACCCGGACAGCTTATAGAAGCTTTCTTT CASSPGQLIEAFF
TRBJ1-1 TRBV4-1 NA NA TGCGCCAGCAGCCAATTGGGACGTGGGCCACAAATGAACACTGAAGCTTTCTTT CASSQLGRGPQMNTEAFF
TRBJ2-3 TRBV13 TRBD2 once TGTGCCAGCAGAACTAGCGGGGCGATCACAGATACGCAGTATTTT CASRTSGAITDTQYF
TRBJ1-5 TRBV4-3 NA NA TGCGCCAGCAGCTCACAGAGCTCTAATCAGCCCCAGCATTTT CASSSQSSNQPQHF
TRBJ2-2 TRBV18 NA NA TGTGCCAGCTCATTTTCGCTAGAAACCGGGGAGCTGTTTTTT CASSFSLETGELFF
TRBJ2-2 TRBV15 NA NA TGTGCCACCAGCAGAGTAGTCTTTGGGGGGGAGCTGTTTTTT CATSRVVFGGELFF
TRBJ2-1 TRBV10-3 NA NA TGTGCCATCAGTGTCTCTAACCCCTATGGGTCGAGTGAGCAGTTCTTC CAISVSNPYGSSEQFF
TRBJ2-1 TRBV2 NA NA TGTGCCAGCATGGGCAGGGAGGCCTACAATGAGCAGTTCTTC CASMGREAYNEQFF
TRBJ1-4 TRBV7-6 NA NA TGTGCCAGCAGCTTACGACAGGAGTTTAATGAAAAACTGTTTTTT CASSLRQEFNEKLFF
TRBJ1-6 TRBV11-2 NA once TGTGCCAGCAGTCAAGGAAGGGTACCAAATTCACCCCTCCACTTT CASSQGRVPNSPLHF
TRBJ2-3 TRBV7-6 TRBD2 NA TGTGCCAGCAGCTTAGGCGTAGCGGGGGGAACAGATACGCAGTATTTT CASSLGVAGGTDTQYF
TRBJ1-2 TRBV5-1 NA NA TGCGCCAGCAGCCGGGGGGGGGAAGGCGATGGCTACACCTTC CASSRGGEGDGYTF
TRBJ2-7 TRBV5-6 TRBD2 NA TGTGCCAGCAGCGCCGGGACTAGCTACGAGCAGTACTTC CASSAGTSYEQYF
TRBJ2-5 TRBV10-3 NA NA TGTGCCATCAGTGAAGTGGGGGGGCCAGGAGAGACCCAGTACTTC CAISEVGGPGETQYF
TRBJ2-1 TRBV5-6 TRBD2 NA TGTGCCAGCAGCCCCGGACTAGCGGGAGTATTTAGCCATGAGCAGTTCTTC CASSPGLAGVFSHEQFF
TRBJ1-3 TRBV28 NA NA TGTGCCAGCAGTATATGGGCCAGGGCAGGAAACACCATATATTTT CASSIWARAGNTIYF
TRBJ2-2 TRBV19 NA NA TGTGCCAGTAGTATAGGCCCTCGGGACACCGGGGAGCTGTTTTTT CASSIGPRDTGELFF
TRBJ1-2 TRBV11-1 NA NA TGTGCCAGCAGCCTCGCCGAGGTCCAGGCCTCTAACTATGGCTACACCTTC CASSLAEVQASNYGYTF
TRBJ1-4 TRBV19 TRBD1 once TGTGCCAGTACCATCACAGGGGTTGGTGAAAAACTGTTTTTT CASTITGVGEKLFF
TRBJ2-1 TRBV30 NA NA TGTGCCTGGACGAACCTCTTCGGGACTTCAAATGAGCAGTTCTTC CAWTNLFGTSNEQFF
TRBJ2-1 TRBV19 NA NA TGTGCCAGTAGTACCTCAGGGCCCCATACCTCTTACAATGAGCAGTTCTTC CASSTSGPHTSYNEQFF
TRBJ1-2 TRBV4-2 NA NA TGTGCCAGCAGCCAGTCCCCGGGAGTTTCCTATGGCTACACCTTC CASSQSPGVSYGYTF
TRBJ2-5 TRBV27 TRBD2 NA TGTGCCAGCAAAGCGTCAGTAGCGGGGGGCAGGGAGACCCAGTACTTC CASKASVAGGRETQYF
TRBJ1-4 TRBV28 NA NA TGTGCCAGCAGTTTGACTCAGCCTAATGAAAAACTGTTTTTT CASSLTQPNEKLFF
TRBJ1-5 TRBV6-1 NA once TGTGCCAGCAGTGCGGGGGGGGGCTCCAATCAGCCCCAGCATTTT CASSAGGGSNQPQHF
TRBJ2-1 TRBV15 TRBD2 NA TGTGCCACCAGCAGAGTAGCGGGGGGGCCGGGTGAGCAGTTCTTC CATSRVAGGPGEQFF
TRBJ2-1 TRBV5-1 TRBD1 once TGCGCCAGCAGCCTAACAGGGGGAGCCTACAATGAGCAGTTCTTC CASSLTGGAYNEQFF
TRBJ1-3 TRBV10-3 TRBD1 once TGTGCCATCAGCGAGACAGGGGGCTTGGACACCATATATTTT CAISETGGLDTIYF
TRBJ2-3 TRBV7-9 NA NA TGTGCCACCGAGGGGGGACGGGGGCGGTACACAGATACGCAGTATTTT CATEGGRGRYTDTQYF
TRBJ2-5 TRBV5-1 NA NA TGCGCCAGCAGCTTGGCCCACGGGCGGGAGACCCAGTACTTC CASSLAHGRETQYF
TRBJ1-3 TRBV28 NA NA TGTGCCAGCAGGTCGGCTGCTCGCTCTGGAAACACCATATATTTT CASRSAARSGNTIYF
TRBJ2-7 TRBV5-6 TRBD1 NA TGTGCCAGCAGCTTGGAGGGGGCGGGTTCCTACGAGCAGTACTTC CASSLEGAGSYEQYF
TRBJ1-1 TRBV21-1 NA NA TGTGCCAGCAGCAAAGACCGGGGGCAGCCTATGAACACTGAAGCTTTCTTT CASSKDRGQPMNTEAFF
TRBJ1-1 TRBV5-1 NA once TGCGCCAGCAGCTGGAACATGAACACTGAAGCTTTCTTT CASSWNMNTEAFF
TRBJ2-5 TRBV27 NA NA TGTGCCAGCAGTTTACAGGGTTTTCAGACCCAGTACTTC CASSLQGFQTQYF
TRBJ2-5 TRBV7-9 TRBD2 NA TGTGCCAGCAGCTCCCCCCGGGGTAGCGGGAGAGAGGGGGAGACCCAGTACTTC CASSSPRGSGREGETQYF
TRBJ1-5 TRBV5-4 NA NA TGTGCCAGCAGCTTGGATGGGACACCCCATCAGCCCCAGCATTTT CASSLDGTPHQPQHF
TRBJ2-1 TRBV7-2 NA NA TGTGCCAGCAGCTCCCCCTCCTACAATGAGCAGTTCTTC CASSSPSYNEQFF
TRBJ2-6 TRBV28 NA NA TGTGCCAGCAGTATCGGGCCCTTTCGAAAGGGGTCTGGGGCCAACGTCCTGACTTTC CASSIGPFRKGSGANVLTF
TRBJ2-1 TRBV10-2 TRBD2 NA TGCGCCAGCAGTGATCCCCATTGGGGGGCTAGCGGGGGGGTGAGTCCCGGCGATGAGCAGTTCTTC CASSDPHWGASGGVSPGDEQFF
TRBJ2-2 TRBV4-3 TRBD2 once TGCGCCAGCAGCCAAAGCGGACCTAGCGGGGGTTCTTGGGGGGAGCTGTTTTTT CASSQSGPSGGSWGELFF
TRBJ2-1 TRBV5-1 TRBD1 NA TGCGCCAGCAGCTTGGGAACCGGGACAGGGGGCTACAATGAGCAGTTCTTC CASSLGTGTGGYNEQFF
TRBJ2-5 TRBV7-6 NA NA TGTGCCAGCAGCTTAGGTTCAGGGTTGGGGGAGACCCAGTACTTC CASSLGSGLGETQYF
TRBJ2-1 TRBV27 NA NA TGTGCCAGCAGTTCCGGGCAGGGGTCCTACAATGAGCAGTTCTTC CASSSGQGSYNEQFF
TRBJ2-3 TRBV7-8 NA NA TGTGCCAGCAGCTTAGCGGAGACGTTTCCGAATACGCAGTATTTT CASSLAETFPNTQYF
TRBJ1-2 TRBV7-2 TRBD1 once TGTGCCAGCAGCTTGAGCTCCGGGACAGAATATGGCTACACCTTC CASSLSSGTEYGYTF
TRBJ1-1 TRBV19 NA once TGTGCCAGTAGTATTCCCGGGGGCAACACTGAAGCTTTCTTT CASSIPGGNTEAFF
TRBJ2-7 TRBV19 NA NA TGTGCCAGTAGTAACCGAGGAGGGTACGAGCAGTACTTC CASSNRGGYEQYF
TRBJ1-2 TRBV10-2 TRBD1 NA TGCGCCAGCAACAGGGGACAGGGGCATGGCTACACCTTC CASNRGQGHGYTF
TRBJ1-3 TRBV30 NA once TGTGCCTGGAGTCTGGGGATCTCTGGAAACACCATATATTTT CAWSLGISGNTIYF